The next 2 T cell receptor beta chains were all read from a single sample in a study of shared clonotypes between healthy human individuals. The assay was immunoSEQ multiplex PCR, and TCRdb's table has in-frame clones only and misses some. The sample lists some 500,000 clones; approximately 95% were seen once. The specimen was naive CD4+ T cells sorted from blood. As to subset: CD45RA+ positively selected. These receptors came from a woman aged 25 to 39 in good health.

J is TRBJ2-2 and V is TRBV14; 10 bases are a match to TRBD2. This CDR3 is built from 16 residues. CDR1 SGHDN and CDR2 FVKESK come from the germline V gene. J lost 0 bases, V lost 2 bases, and 0 bases had no gene match. CDR3 in amino acids: CASSQLAGANTGELFF. CDR3 bases: TGTGCCAGCAGCCAACTAGCGGGGGCGAACACCGGGGAGCTGTTTTTT.

The DNA of the CDR3 is TGCGCCAGCAGCTTGACGATATCTACCAATGAGCAGTTCTTC. Protein sequence: CASSLTISTNEQFF. V and J are TRBV5-1 and TRBJ2-1; D gene uncertain. The V end was cut by 1 base, the J end by 6 bases, with 11 bases between. In germline, CDR1 is SGHRS, CDR2 YFSETQ. The CDR3 consists of 14 residues.